This is a list of T cell receptor beta chains from one sample in a study of neurological immune-mediated disorders. TCRdb ran MiXCR on the 5' RACE reads and lists one entry per CDR3 protein. Here the sample spans 15,000 to 20,000 distinct CDR3 sequences, 9.5% to 12% being singletons. Sequencing was done on a sample of CD8+ T cells from blood. The receptors derive from a woman between 45 and 65 years old in good health. The CDR3 runs from the conserved cysteine through the conserved F or W. D genes are given only for firm matches.

len | v_gene | d_gene | CDR3aa
11 | TRBV10-3 | NA | CAISEMTEAFF
16 | TRBV27 | TRBD1 | CASSYQGQVSAYEQYF
14 | TRBV28 | TRBD2 | CASASGSGTGELFF
15 | TRBV6-6 | NA | CASSYGQGKDEKLFF
15 | TRBV6-2/TRBV6-3 | TRBD1 | CASRSGTVSWETQYF
16 | TRBV28 | NA | CASKSRTTSFTDTQYF
13 | TRBV14 | NA | CASSQGAVYGYTF
14 | TRBV3-1 | TRBD1 | CASSRDSFTYEQYF
16 | TRBV7-9 | NA | CASSLNSGARENGYTF
13 | TRBV30 | NA | CAWSVGMSYEQYF
10 | TRBV7-2 | NA | CASRYGEAFF
15 | TRBV7-6 | NA | CASSLSGTHTEEQYF
16 | TRBV6-2/TRBV6-3 | NA | CASSYSNVAVNTEAFF
13 | TRBV24-1 | NA | CATSEAWGHGYTF
13 | TRBV7-2 | NA | CASSLALSGPQYF
12 | TRBV30 | NA | CAIGGLHTEAFF
13 | TRBV13 | TRBD2 | CASSLESRGAQYF
12 | TRBV29-1 | NA | CSISTAYNEQFF
16 | TRBV28 | TRBD1 | CASSWTRETGLAEQYF
17 | TRBV27 | TRBD1 | CASRPPAGDRGNEKLFF
13 | TRBV6-4 | NA | CASSTSSYNEQFF
13 | TRBV5-1 | NA | CASSSHSEPEQFF
15 | TRBV28 | TRBD1 | CAVRRATGGRETQYF
15 | TRBV7-9 | TRBD1 | CASSLERQGYNEQFF
15 | TRBV7-3 | NA | CASSLSGPFISTQYF
16 | TRBV28 | NA | CASSLFGTRSYNEQFF
15 | TRBV10-3 | NA | CAISRTTAGSYEQYF
13 | TRBV12-3/TRBV12-4 | NA | CASSYGQYNEQFF
15 | TRBV3-1 | TRBD1 | CASSQPGQGTHEQFF
12 | TRBV12-3/TRBV12-4 | TRBD1 | CASSTGVGEQYF
16 | TRBV24-1 | NA | CATSDLTGASYNEQFF
14 | TRBV27 | NA | CASSLDSFNQPQHF
22 | TRBV7-2 | NA | CASSFYICSARDPRTDYNEQFF
14 | TRBV20-1 | TRBD2 | CSARLAGIYDTQYF
16 | TRBV14 | NA | CASSADRSSYNSPLHF
15 | TRBV5-1 | TRBD1 | CASSLKTGEVYEQFF
16 | TRBV5-1 | TRBD1 | CASSQGSRTGNEKLFF
13 | TRBV28 | NA | CASSLLQGNIQYF
14 | TRBV5-6 | NA | CASSFGLPGGELFF
14 | TRBV19 | NA | CASSIRDKDQPQHF
13 | TRBV5-1 | NA | CASSLDGSYEQYF
18 | TRBV5-1 | TRBD2 | CASSFELAGGMNTGELFF
13 | TRBV10-3 | TRBD1 | CAISDTETGVEFF
15 | TRBV15 | TRBD2 | CATSTLADSGETQYF
15 | TRBV4-1 | NA | CASSQLGVAKNIQYF
12 | TRBV10-3 | TRBD2 | CAIRTSSSEQFF
19 | TRBV14 | TRBD2 | CASSQDSGTSGMEPYEQYF
14 | TRBV18 | TRBD1 | CASSFGTGLDTQYF
14 | TRBV3-1 | NA | CASSQGRLDYEQYF
15 | TRBV13 | TRBD2 | CASSQGTSGAYEQYF
17 | TRBV6-2/TRBV6-3 | TRBD2 | CASSYGGTSGRRETQYF
16 | TRBV15 | NA | CATSRYETANTGELFF
15 | TRBV28 | TRBD2 | CASSLLLAGAGELFF
14 | TRBV2 | NA | CASSERSNRDTQYF
16 | TRBV7-8 | NA | CAKHRRERVLYYEQYF
17 | TRBV20-1 | NA | CSARDLVQSTYNSPLHF
14 | TRBV6-2/TRBV6-3 | NA | CASRPGQWGTEAFF
11 | TRBV15 | NA | CATRFGYEQYF
13 | TRBV28 | TRBD1 | CASRPQGANEQFF
13 | TRBV20-1 | TRBD1 | CSATDRGYGELFF